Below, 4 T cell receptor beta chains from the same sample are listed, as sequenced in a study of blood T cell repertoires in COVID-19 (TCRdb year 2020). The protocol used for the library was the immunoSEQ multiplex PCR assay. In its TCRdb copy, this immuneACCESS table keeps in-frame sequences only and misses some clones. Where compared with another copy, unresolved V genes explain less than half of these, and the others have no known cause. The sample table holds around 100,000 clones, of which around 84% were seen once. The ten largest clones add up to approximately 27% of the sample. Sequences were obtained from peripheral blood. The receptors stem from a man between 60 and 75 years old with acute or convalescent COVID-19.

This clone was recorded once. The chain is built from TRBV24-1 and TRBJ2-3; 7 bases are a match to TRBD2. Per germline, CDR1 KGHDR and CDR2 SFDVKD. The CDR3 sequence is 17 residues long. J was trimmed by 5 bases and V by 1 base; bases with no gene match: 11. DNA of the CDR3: TGTGCCACCAGTGATTTCCCGGGGGAGGGCCTTGTAGATACGCAGTATTTT. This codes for CATSDFPGEGLVDTQYF.

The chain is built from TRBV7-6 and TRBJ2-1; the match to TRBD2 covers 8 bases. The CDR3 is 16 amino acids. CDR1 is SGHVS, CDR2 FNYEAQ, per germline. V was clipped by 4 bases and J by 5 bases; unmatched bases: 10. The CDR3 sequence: CASSSSVAGKDNEQFF. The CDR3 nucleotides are TGTGCCAGCAGCTCATCGGTAGCGGGAAAAGACAATGAGCAGTTCTTC.

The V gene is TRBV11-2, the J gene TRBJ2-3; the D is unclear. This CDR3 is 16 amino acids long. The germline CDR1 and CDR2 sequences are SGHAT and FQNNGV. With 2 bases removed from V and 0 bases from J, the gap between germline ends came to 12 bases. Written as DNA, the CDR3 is TGTGCCAGCAGCTTACTCCGTTATACTAGCACAGATACGCAGTATTTT. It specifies CASSLLRYTSTDTQYF.

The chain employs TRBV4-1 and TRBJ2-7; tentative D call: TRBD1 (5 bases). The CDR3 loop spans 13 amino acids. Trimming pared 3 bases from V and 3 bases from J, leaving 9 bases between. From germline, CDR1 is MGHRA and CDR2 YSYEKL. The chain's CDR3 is CASSQPQGYEQYF. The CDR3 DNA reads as TGCGCCAGCAGCCAGCCGCAGGGCTACGAGCAGTACTTC.